This T cell receptor (beta chain) was documented in a study of identical twins' blood T cells. Study-wide points: Mainly, cloneset size products determined shared clonotypes, twins included. Each donor's most abundant TCRbeta clonotypes shared more CDR3 sequences with her twin than unrelated donors.

One entry per CDR3 protein results from TCRdb running MiXCR on the 5' RACE reads. The sample carries roughly 340,000 distinct CDR3 sequences, roughly 28% recorded once. Donors were six healthy women in three monozygous twin pairs. Likely shared infections and vaccines: all three twin pairs were reared together. There are 14 residues in the CDR3. V was cut by 6 bases and J by 4 bases, with 16 bases left in between. CDR1 DFQATT and CDR2 SNEGSKA come from the germline V gene (reference sequence). Turning to this clonotype: What it binds is unknown.

The V gene is TRBV20-1, the J gene TRBJ2-1; possibly TRBD1 or TRBD2 for D (5 bases each). This TCR derives from a woman aged 18-50 years in good health. Sequencing input: PBMCs. The DNA of the CDR3 is TGCAGTGCGCAACCCCGGGACGCTTACAATGAGCAGTTCTTC. Translating gives CSAQPRDAYNEQFF.